This T cell receptor (beta chain) was found in a study of T cells in Graves' hyperthyroidism and ophthalmopathy. Study summary: Before treatment of any kind, peripheral blood was taken at initial diagnosis.

What was amplified from RNA transcripts were TCR beta CDR3 regions. TCR CDR3 underwent first-round RT-PCR with the HTBI primer set. TCRdb re-called the multiplex PCR reads with MiXCR, one entry per CDR3 protein. The sample lists hundreds of thousands of distinct CDR3 sequences, 38% occurring once. PBMCs were collected from an approximately 9.2 ml volume of fresh peripheral blood. From germline, CDR1 is SQVTM and CDR2 ANQGSEA. V was trimmed by 7 bases and J by 0 bases, leaving 10 bases between them. This CDR3 region has 13 residues. The receptor comes from a man younger than 35 with Graves' hyperthyroidism. Sequencing used blood. J is TRBJ1-3 and V is TRBV29-1; no clear D gene. The CDR3 region has the DNA TGCAGCGCTGGCCTGCTCTCTGGAAACACCATATATTTT. It translates to CSAGLLSGNTIYF.